This passage covers 19 T cell receptor beta chains from one sample sequenced in a study of blood T cell repertoires in COVID-19. The protocol was immunoSEQ multiplex PCR, while the TCRdb copy is restricted to in-frame clones and leaves out a portion. The table has about 400,000 clones, 89% seen once; the top ten hold roughly 1.2%. The sequencing sample was made of peripheral blood. These receptors were taken from a middle-aged man with acute or convalescent COVID-19.

The chain carries TRBV7-9 and TRBJ1-4, with no clear D. Germline values: CDR1 SEHNR, CDR2 FQNEAQ (reference sequence). Trimming shortened V by 1 base and J by 0 bases, and 12 bases separated the two germline ends. The CDR3 runs to 17 residues. The DNA for the CDR3 is TGTGCCAGCAGCTTAGGGGCACTTAAGGCAACTAATGAAAAACTGTTTTTT. This translates into CASSLGALKATNEKLFF. The whole variable domain, filled in from reference TRBV7-9 and TRBJ1-4, reads DTGVSQNPRHKITKRGQNVTFRCDPISEHNRLYWYRQTLGQGPEFLTYFQNEAQLEKSRLLSDRFSAERPKGSFSTLEIQRTEQGDSAMYLCASSLGALKATNEKLFFGSGTQLSVL.

The chain joins TRBV19 to TRBJ1-1; D uncertain. V was shortened by 3 bases and J by 6 bases, with 17 bases between the two germline ends. This CDR3 has 15 residues. Germline V CDR1 and CDR2: LNHDA, SQIVND (reference sequence). CDR3 DNA: TGTGCCAGTAGTATGGGTATGAGTGGACTCTCTGAAGCTTTCTTT. Amino acids: CASSMGMSGLSEAFF.

The V and J genes are TRBV10-3 and TRBJ1-1; D gene uncertain. The length of the CDR3 is 15 residues. Germline-derived CDR1 and CDR2 are ENHRY and SYGVKD. V shed 2 bases and J shed 1 base, with 11 bases lying between them. CDR3 sequence: CAISEPGGSNTEAFF. DNA for the CDR3: TGTGCCATCAGTGAGCCGGGCGGGTCGAACACTGAAGCTTTCTTT.

The sample holds one count of this clone. With a much larger clone just one base away, this may be a read error. The chain recombines TRBV3-1 (or the pseudogene TRBV3-2) with TRBJ2-1, with a possible D match to TRBD1 (8 bases). The germline V and J ends were trimmed by 8 bases and 6 bases, with 20 bases remaining between them. The CDR3 is 15 amino acids. The germline V gene has CDR1 LGHDT and CDR2 YNNKEL (reference sequence). This CDR3 reads CASEGGQGACNEQFF. CDR3 in DNA: TGTGCCAGCGAGGGAGGGCAGGGGGCTTGCAATGAGCAGTTCTTC.

CDR3 amino acids: CASSARDNLYLSTGELFF. The CDR3 DNA reads as TGTGCCAGCAGCGCAAGGGACAATTTGTACCTGAGCACCGGGGAGCTGTTTTTT. This sequence joins TRBV9 and TRBJ2-2; the D gene is possibly TRBD1 (6 bases). CDR1 is SGDLS, CDR2 YYNGEE, per germline. This CDR3 contains 18 residues. V lost 3 bases and J 4 bases, leaving 22 bases between the germline ends.

V and J are TRBV9 and TRBJ1-1, with 8 nucleotides matching TRBD1. The CDR3 covers 15 residues. Germline V lookup: CDR1 SGDLS, CDR2 YYNGEE. The J segment lost 9 bases and the V segment lost 0 bases, leaving 10 bases of the junction unmatched. For the CDR3, the DNA is TGTGCCAGCAGCGTAGGGGACTCCGGCAGGGGGCAAGCTTTCTTT. It translates to CASSVGDSGRGQAFF.

This rearrangement joins TRBV7-3 to TRBJ2-1; TRBD2 agrees at 7 bases. CDR1 is SGHTA, CDR2 FQGTGA, per germline. With 5 bases clipped from V and 4 bases from J, the junction kept 11 bases outside the gene matches. The CDR3 has 16 residues. This chain's CDR3 is CASSPTSGGWYNEQFF. CDR3 in DNA: TGTGCCAGCAGCCCAACTTCCGGGGGGTGGTACAATGAGCAGTTCTTC.

The rearrangement joins TRBV30 to TRBJ1-3; 8 nucleotides agree with TRBD1. The germline gives CDR1 GTSNPN, CDR2 SVGIG (reference sequence). The CDR3 length is 15 residues. V trimming: 3 bases; J trimming: 2 bases; junction bases outside the gene matches: 6. CDR3 sequence reads: CAWRDRGLAGNTIYF. The CDR3 nucleotides are TGTGCCTGGAGAGACAGGGGTCTAGCTGGAAACACCATATATTTT.

The genes are TRBV7-9 and TRBJ2-1, with TRBD1 as a possible D gene (5 bases). V was shortened by 2 bases and J by 2 bases, with 10 bases between the two germline ends. The CDR3 is 15 residues long. In germline, CDR1 is SEHNR, CDR2 FQNEAQ (reference sequence). The CDR3 bases are TGTGCCAGCAGCTTAAGCAGGGCCCCCTACAATGAGCAGTTCTTC. Protein product: CASSLSRAPYNEQFF.

The chain couples TRBV27 to TRBJ2-7, with D maybe TRBD1 (6 bases). The CDR3 has 17 amino acids. Deletions cut 4 bases from V and 1 base from J, with 20 bases between. Germline V gene lookup returns CDR1 MNHEY and CDR2 SMNVEV (reference sequence). Here the CDR3 DNA reads TGTGCCAGCAGTTCCATTCCCGGGACAAGCTATTCCTACGAGCAGTACTTC. It encodes CASSSIPGTSYSYEQYF.

Concerning this clone: At the DNA level, this CDR3 is encoded by other sequences in the same sample as well. J is TRBJ1-1 and V is TRBV5-1, with a weak D call TRBD1 (6 bases). V gave up 3 bases and J gave up 1 base, with 10 bases separating them. The CDR3 spans 14 residues. Looked up from germline, CDR1 is SGHRS and CDR2 is YFSETQ. The CDR3 reads CASSSTGGNTEAFF. The DNA for the CDR3 is TGCGCCAGCAGCTCGACAGGTGGGAACACTGAAGCTTTCTTT.

This clone has only a few counts. The gene calls are TRBV4-1 and TRBJ1-2; D is undetermined. This CDR3 has 12 amino acids. Germline loops: CDR1 MGHRA, CDR2 YSYEKL. The V and J ends lost 1 base and 8 bases respectively, with 8 bases between them. CDR3: CASSQVAGGYTF. The CDR3 DNA follows: TGCGCCAGCAGCCAAGTCGCAGGAGGCTACACCTTC.

Only a few counts were recorded for this clone. V is TRBV10-1 and J is TRBJ2-1; tentatively, D is TRBD2 (6 bases). V dropped 5 bases and J dropped 15 bases, with 20 bases sitting between them. The CDR3 extends over 13 amino acids. Germline V CDR1 and CDR2: WNHNN, SYGVQD (reference sequence). CDR3 loop: CASSPGTLSFVFF. The CDR3 nucleotides read TGCGCCAGCAGTCCCGGGACTTTATCCTTCGTGTTCTTC.

The sample holds many counts of this clone. This rearrangement joins TRBV7-6 to TRBJ2-1; TRBD2 agrees at 8 bases. V shed 1 base, J shed 8 bases, and the junction held 10 bases outside the gene matches. Per germline, CDR1 SGHVS and CDR2 FNYEAQ. CDR3 length: 16 residues. DNA of the CDR3: TGTGCCAGCAGCTTAGGTCTGGCTAGCGGGCCTTATGAGCAGTTCTTC. Translating gives CASSLGLASGPYEQFF.

The chain carries TRBV27 and TRBJ1-5; tentative D call: TRBD1 (5 bases). V lost 6 bases and J 9 bases, leaving 15 bases between the germline ends. CDR3 length: 13 amino acids. Looked up from germline, CDR1 is MNHEY and CDR2 is SMNVEV (reference sequence). The CDR3 protein is CASSLGQTSPQHF. CDR3 in DNA: TGTGCCAGCAGCCTAGGACAAACTTCGCCCCAGCATTTT.

This clone was found a few times. The chain is built from TRBV6-4 and TRBJ2-1; the match to TRBD2 covers 9 bases. The ends lost 3 bases at V and 4 bases at J; junction bases unmatched: 4. This CDR3 is built from 15 residues. Germline assignment: CDR1 MRHNA and CDR2 SNTAGT. CDR3 in DNA: TGTGCCAGCAGTGAGAGTAGCGGGGGATACAATGAGCAGTTCTTC. Translation: CASSESSGGYNEQFF.

This clone has a single count. The chain uses TRBV12-3 or TRBV12-4 and TRBJ2-5; D is undetermined. The CDR3 consists of 12 residues. V lost 3 bases, J lost 10 bases, and 12 bases lay in between. CDR3 in DNA: TGTGCCAGCAGTTTTCTTGGGCCGGACCAGTACTTC. Amino acid sequence: CASSFLGPDQYF.

The CDR3 coding sequence is TGTGCCAGCAGCCCCAGAAATCAGCCCCAGCATTTT. Encoded protein: CASSPRNQPQHF. The chain has TRBV5-8 and TRBJ1-5; D is unclear. The ends were cut back, 4 bases at V and 4 bases at J, with 6 bases in the middle. The germline CDR1 and CDR2 sequences are SGHTS and YDEGEE. The CDR3 is 12 residues long.

J is TRBJ2-3 and V is TRBV5-1, with unresolved D. The germline gives CDR1 SGHRS, CDR2 YFSETQ. The CDR3 consists of 12 residues. V gave up 7 bases and J gave up 3 bases, with 9 bases separating them. The chain's CDR3 is CASGQATDTQYF. For the CDR3, the DNA is TGCGCCAGCGGTCAGGCTACAGATACGCAGTATTTT.